This TCR beta chain was sequenced in a study of T cell responses to AZD1222 COVID-19 vaccine. TCRdb's table, derived via immunoSEQ multiplex PCR, lists solely in-frame clones and lacks some. Counted here are over 110,000 clones, more than 90% occurring once; the ten biggest clones make up 3.1%. Comment on this clone: Its target is unknown.

Study-wide results and caveats: As reported, nearly half of all spike-specific TCRs target variant regions that are unmutated. The breadth and depth of Spike-specific TCRs increased once two AZD1222 doses had been given. The donor cohort was predominantly white British with a female majority, and clonal diversity may have been underestimated.

This CDR3 contains 17 residues. Trimming shortened V by 4 bases and J by 0 bases, and 17 bases separated the two germline ends. The germline CDR1 and CDR2 sequences are SGDLS and YYNGEE. The chain combines TRBV9 with TRBJ2-1; TRBD2 might be the D (5 bases). Material: peripheral blood, obtained on day 0 of AZD1222 vaccination. This receptor was obtained from an adult in good health. CDR3 DNA sequence: TGTGCCAGCAGCCCTCACTCTAGCCGAAGCTCCTACAATGAGCAGTTCTTC. This sequence encodes CASSPHSSRSSYNEQFF. Supplemented by reference TRBV9 and TRBJ2-1, the full variable domain reads DSGVTQTPKHLITATGQRVTLRCSPRSGDLSVYWYQQSLDQGLQFLIQYYNGEERAKGNILERFSAQQFPDLHSELNLSSLELGDSALYFCASSPHSSRSSYNEQFFGPGTRLTVL.